Following are 32 T cell receptor beta chains from one sample sequenced in a study of T cell responses to AZD1222 COVID-19 vaccine. The data were produced by immunoSEQ multiplex PCR, yet TCRdb's version contains in-frame clones alone and is incomplete. The sample has 130,000 to 150,000 clones; approximately 89% are singletons. The sequencing here drew on peripheral blood, taken on day 0 of AZD1222 vaccination. All receptors derive from an adult in good health.

The chain recombines TRBV19 with TRBJ1-2; D ambiguous. In germline, CDR1 is LNHDA, CDR2 SQIVND (reference sequence). The ends were cut back, 3 bases at V and 1 base at J, with 12 bases in the middle. The CDR3 covers 15 residues. In nucleotides, the CDR3 is TGTGCCAGTAGTATGTCAGCGATCCTTAACTATGGCTACACCTTC. Translated: CASSMSAILNYGYTF.

The V and J genes are TRBV4-2 and TRBJ1-2; D remains ambiguous. The CDR3 extends over 15 amino acids. V was shortened by 0 bases and J by 1 base, with 9 bases between the two germline ends. CDR1 is LGHNA and CDR2 is YNFKEQ in the germline V gene. The CDR3 DNA sequence: TGTGCCAGCAGCCAAGATAGCAGGAGTAACTATGGCTACACCTTC. Residues: CASSQDSRSNYGYTF.

This clone was detected once. This chain links TRBV18 with TRBJ2-7, with TRBD1 as a possible D gene (5 bases). Germline assignment: CDR1 KGHSH and CDR2 LQKENI. The CDR3 has 15 residues. With 0 bases removed from V and 2 bases from J, the gap between germline ends came to 11 bases. The CDR3 sequence is CASSPPSSGTYEQYF. The CDR3 region has the DNA TGTGCCAGCTCACCACCGTCGTCAGGGACCTACGAGCAGTACTTC.

J is TRBJ1-2 and V is TRBV28; D not certain. V gave up 5 bases and J gave up 6 bases, with 7 bases separating them. CDR1 and CDR2 (germline): MDHEN, SYDVKM. The CDR3 totals 11 residues. As DNA, the CDR3 is TGTGCCAGCAGTCAGATAAATGGCTACACCTTC. Protein product: CASSQINGYTF.

This chain joins TRBV6-4 and TRBJ1-2; D is unclear. The germline gives CDR1 MRHNA, CDR2 SNTAGT. Deletions cut 5 bases from V and 8 bases from J, with 21 bases between. This CDR3 is built from 15 residues. CDR3 DNA sequence: TGTGCCAGCAGTTCACCGGGTCCACCCGAGGGAGGCTACACCTTC. Translation: CASSSPGPPEGGYTF.

The gene calls are TRBV5-6 and TRBJ1-1, with D unresolved. Per germline, CDR1 SGHDT and CDR2 YYEEEE. The CDR3 runs to 13 residues. Trimming took off 4 bases at V and 6 bases at J, with 13 bases between the two ends. The CDR3 DNA is TGTGCCAGCAGCCCCGTTGACGGCCCTGAAGCTTTCTTT. Translation gives CASSPVDGPEAFF.

The V call is TRBV7-3, the J call TRBJ2-5; no definite D call. The V gene's germline CDR1 is SGHTA and CDR2 FQGTGA. The V and J ends lost 0 bases and 4 bases respectively, with 6 bases between them. The CDR3 has 13 amino acids. This CDR3 reads CASSLTGSETQYF. CDR3 in DNA: TGTGCCAGCAGCTTAACGGGGTCAGAGACCCAGTACTTC.

The V gene is TRBV3-1 (or the pseudogene TRBV3-2), the J gene TRBJ2-2; D gene unclear. V lost 6 bases to trimming and J lost 5 bases, with 16 bases between them. CDR3 length: 15 residues. The germline gives CDR1 LGHDT, CDR2 YNNKEL (reference sequence). The CDR3 sequence: CASRPGRLTTGELFF. CDR3 bases: TGTGCCAGCAGACCTGGTCGGCTGACTACCGGGGAGCTGTTTTTT.

The table lists this clone with a few counts. Other DNA sequences of this sample code for an identical CDR3. This chain links TRBV19 with TRBJ1-3; D gene ambiguous. Trimming shortened V by 1 base and J by 0 bases, and 4 bases separated the two germline ends. The CDR3 extends over 14 amino acids. CDR1 and CDR2 (germline): LNHDA, SQIVND (reference sequence). CDR3 nucleotide sequence: TGTGCCAGTAGTATAGGTAGCTCTGGAAACACCATATATTTT. The encoded protein is CASSIGSSGNTIYF.

The rearrangement joins TRBV4-1 to TRBJ1-2; possibly TRBD1 for D (5 bases). The germline V and J ends were trimmed by 0 bases and 5 bases, with 16 bases remaining between them. There are 16 residues in the CDR3. Germline CDR1 MGHRA, CDR2 YSYEKL. The DNA of the CDR3 is TGCGCCAGCAGCCAAGAAGCGGGGGGACGGTCTTATGGCTACACCTTC. Translating gives CASSQEAGGRSYGYTF.

This chain links TRBV18 with TRBJ2-2; D uncertain. V dropped 1 base and J dropped 3 bases, with 15 bases sitting between them. The CDR3 runs 17 residues. Germline CDR1 reads KGHSH; CDR2 reads LQKENI. The CDR3 region has the DNA TGTGCCAGCTCACCACTGTCCCCCTCGGCCGACACCGGGGAGCTGTTTTTT. It codes for CASSPLSPSADTGELFF. Full variable domain (remainder filled in from reference TRBV18 and TRBJ2-2): NAGVMQNPRHLVRRRGQEARLRCSPMKGHSHVYWYRQLPEEGLKFMVYLQKENIIDESGMPKERFSAEFPKEGPSILRIQQVVRGDSAAYFCASSPLSPSADTGELFFGEGSRLTVL.

The V and J genes are TRBV9 and TRBJ1-3, with D perhaps matching TRBD1 (5 bases). Per the germline V gene, CDR1 is SGDLS and CDR2 is YYNGEE. V dropped 3 bases and J dropped 2 bases, with 21 bases sitting between them. The CDR3 is 18 amino acids. CDR3 amino acids: CASSDGRERGRPGNTIYF. DNA of the CDR3: TGTGCCAGCAGCGATGGAAGGGAGAGGGGCCGTCCTGGAAACACCATATATTTT.

The V and J genes are TRBV15 and TRBJ1-2, with a weak D call TRBD1 (6 bases). The CDR3 consists of 15 residues. The germline CDR1 and CDR2 sequences are LNHNV and YYDKDF (reference sequence). V lost 1 base, J lost 7 bases, and 16 bases lay in between. For the CDR3, the DNA is TGTGCCACCAGCAGAGTCCGGGGGGCCGTCTCTGGCTACACCTTC. Translation: CATSRVRGAVSGYTF.

The chain links TRBV18 to TRBJ1-5, with 8 bases matching TRBD1. With 1 base clipped from V and 0 bases from J, the junction kept 5 bases outside the gene matches. The germline V gene encodes CDR1 KGHSH and CDR2 LQKENI. The CDR3 sequence is 17 residues long. CDR3 sequence: CASSPRTGPYSNQPQHF. CDR3 sequence (DNA): TGTGCCAGCTCACCACGGACAGGGCCGTATAGCAATCAGCCCCAGCATTTT.

The gene calls are TRBV7-2 and TRBJ2-7; 8 bases map to TRBD1. Germline loops: CDR1 SGHTA, CDR2 FQGNSA. Trimming took 1 base from V and 3 from J; bases not matched to a gene: 2. This CDR3 is 14 amino acids long. The CDR3, as DNA: TGTGCCAGCAGCTTAGTACAGGGGGGCTACGAGCAGTACTTC. Its protein is CASSLVQGGYEQYF.

The rearrangement links TRBV6-2 or TRBV6-3 to TRBJ1-2; no firm D call. CDR3 length: 12 amino acids. The germline gives CDR1 MNHEY, CDR2 SVGEGT. V lost 6 bases, J lost 3 bases, and 8 bases lay in between. CDR3 sequence: CASSFSDYGYTF. The CDR3 coding sequence is TGTGCCAGCAGCTTCTCCGACTATGGCTACACCTTC.

The chain recombines TRBV30 with TRBJ1-5, with 8 positions matching TRBD1. The CDR3 has 13 residues. Trimming at V came to 1 base and at J to 5 bases, leaving 1 base not matched to a gene. Germline assignment: CDR1 GTSNPN and CDR2 SVGIG (reference sequence). CDR3 bases: TGTGCCTGGAGTGAACAGGGGGATCAGCCCCAGCATTTT. Protein sequence: CAWSEQGDQPQHF.

This chain connects TRBV30 to TRBJ2-1; tentatively, D is TRBD2 (6 bases). Germline loops: CDR1 GTSNPN, CDR2 SVGIG (reference sequence). The CDR3 is made up of 15 amino acids. V shed 1 base and J shed 2 bases, with 12 bases lying between them. CDR3: CAWSGGEDPYNEQFF. The CDR3 DNA sequence: TGTGCCTGGAGTGGCGGGGAGGACCCCTACAATGAGCAGTTCTTC.

J is TRBJ1-2 and V is TRBV19; 10 positions agree with TRBD1. Germline loops: CDR1 LNHDA, CDR2 SQIVND (reference sequence). V shed 6 bases, J shed 5 bases, and the junction held 15 bases outside the gene matches. CDR3 size: 17 residues. The chain's CDR3 is CASSRTGQGFPNYGYTF. The CDR3 DNA is TGTGCCAGTAGCAGAACGGGACAGGGGTTCCCAAATTATGGCTACACCTTC. Using reference TRBV19 and TRBJ1-2 for the parts outside the CDR3, the full variable domain is DGGITQSPKYLFRKEGQNVTLSCEQNLNHDAMYWYRQDPGQGLRLIYYSQIVNDFQKGDIAEGYSVSREKKESFPLTVTSAQKNPTAFYLCASSRTGQGFPNYGYTFGSGTRLTVV.

The V gene is TRBV10-3, the J gene TRBJ2-7, with D uncertain. This CDR3 has 15 amino acids. The germline CDR1 and CDR2 sequences are ENHRY and SYGVKD. The ends were cut back, 3 bases at V and 0 bases at J, with 12 bases in the middle. CDR3 region: CAISDASTASYEQYF. Here the CDR3 DNA reads TGTGCCATCAGTGACGCGTCGACGGCCTCCTACGAGCAGTACTTC.

V gene TRBV2 combines with J gene TRBJ1-1; 10 nucleotides match TRBD1. Germline CDR1 SNHLY, CDR2 FYNNEI. The CDR3 extends over 15 amino acids. V trimming: 2 bases; J trimming: 4 bases; junction bases outside the gene matches: 4. The CDR3 reads CASSERTGGGTEAFF. The CDR3 coding sequence is TGTGCCAGCAGTGAACGGACAGGGGGAGGCACTGAAGCTTTCTTT. Supplemented by reference TRBV2 and TRBJ1-1, the full variable domain reads EPEVTQTPSHQVTQMGQEVILRCVPISNHLYFYWYRQILGQKVEFLVSFYNNEISEKSEIFDDQFSVERPDGSNFTLKIRSTKLEDSAMYFCASSERTGGGTEAFFGQGTRLTVV.

The chain joins TRBV18 to TRBJ1-5; 7 bases agree with TRBD1. Trimming cost V 5 bases and J 2 bases; bases outside gene matches: 12. Germline lookup yields CDR1 KGHSH and CDR2 LQKENI. The CDR3 has 17 residues. The CDR3 coding sequence is TGTGCCAGCTCAACTACCGGGACAGAAAGGGGCAATCAGCCCCAGCATTTT. Residues: CASSTTGTERGNQPQHF.

The chain recombines TRBV3-1 (or the pseudogene TRBV3-2) with TRBJ1-5; 8 nucleotides match TRBD1. Trimming removed 1 base from V and 0 bases from J; junction bases left unmatched: 11. The CDR3 is 19 residues long. The V gene's germline CDR1 is LGHDT and CDR2 YNNKEL (reference sequence). The CDR3 is CASSQGTGRRRYSNQPQHF. CDR3 coding DNA: TGTGCCAGCAGCCAAGGGACAGGGAGGAGGAGATATAGCAATCAGCCCCAGCATTTT.

This clone was observed a few times. The V and J genes are TRBV5-1 and TRBJ2-3; D perhaps matches TRBD2 (6 bases). Trimming shortened V by 7 bases and J by 3 bases, and 12 bases separated the two germline ends. This CDR3 has 13 residues. Per the germline V gene, CDR1 is SGHRS and CDR2 is YFSETQ. The CDR3 loop is CASRLVVTDTQYF. The CDR3 DNA reads as TGCGCCAGCCGACTAGTTGTAACAGATACGCAGTATTTT.

The chain uses TRBV5-5 and TRBJ2-7; TRBD1 is a possible D gene (7 bases). The CDR3 is made up of 16 amino acids. Per germline, CDR1 SGHKS and CDR2 YYEKEE (reference sequence). V lost 0 bases and J 1 base, leaving 14 bases between the germline ends. Here the CDR3 reads CASSLAGGTVSYEQYF. Here the CDR3 DNA reads TGTGCCAGCAGCTTGGCCGGCGGGACAGTTTCCTACGAGCAGTACTTC.

The genes are TRBV2 and TRBJ1-1, with D uncertain. With 3 bases removed from V and 6 bases from J, the gap between germline ends came to 11 bases. The CDR3 sequence is 13 residues long. The germline CDR1 and CDR2 sequences are SNHLY and FYNNEI. In DNA, the CDR3 is TGTGCCAGCAGTGATTGGGTTAATGCTGAAGCTTTCTTT. It specifies CASSDWVNAEAFF.

This rearrangement joins TRBV27 to TRBJ2-1; no reliable D call. V gave up 4 bases and J gave up 3 bases, with 7 bases separating them. Germline CDR1 and CDR2: MNHEY and SMNVEV (reference sequence). The CDR3 totals 13 residues. The CDR3: CASSWARYNEQFF. DNA of the CDR3: TGTGCCAGCAGTTGGGCGCGCTACAATGAGCAGTTCTTC.

The rearrangement links TRBV11-3 to TRBJ1-1, with a possible D match to TRBD1 (5 bases). CDR1 is SGHNT, CDR2 YENEEA, per germline. V was cut by 3 bases and J by 6 bases, with 11 bases left in between. The CDR3 is 13 amino acids. The CDR3 protein is CASSFRVGSEAFF. As DNA, the CDR3 is TGTGCCAGCAGCTTCAGGGTAGGGTCTGAAGCTTTCTTT.

Notes on this clone: Other DNA sequences within the sample encode an identical CDR3. This chain joins TRBV5-1 and TRBJ1-2, with D unresolved. This CDR3 region has 13 residues. CDR1 and CDR2 (germline): SGHRS, YFSETQ. The V end lost 0 bases, the J end lost 5 bases, and 8 bases lay between the germline ends. The CDR3 DNA reads TGCGCCAGCAGCTTGGACGGAGATTATGGCTACACCTTC. Residues: CASSLDGDYGYTF.

The chain uses TRBV15 and TRBJ1-6, with D possibly TRBD1 on 5 matching bases. V was shortened by 1 base and J by 12 bases, with 16 bases between the two germline ends. Germline loops: CDR1 LNHNV, CDR2 YYDKDF (reference sequence). The CDR3 covers 15 residues. The CDR3 nucleotides are TGTGCCACCAGCAGAGTCCGGGACGACGATATACCCCTCCACTTT. Residues: CATSRVRDDDIPLHF.

J is TRBJ1-1 and V is TRBV27; possibly TRBD1 for D (6 bases). Germline assignment: CDR1 MNHEY and CDR2 SMNVEV (reference sequence). Trimming left V 5 bases short and J 2 bases short, with 27 bases between. CDR3 length: 19 residues. CDR3 DNA sequence: TGTGCCAGCAGTGACCTTCCGGGGGGCTGGGGTGATGATAACACTGAAGCTTTCTTT. The encoded protein is CASSDLPGGWGDDNTEAFF.

The J gene is TRBJ2-3, the V gene TRBV7-2; possibly TRBD2 for D (5 bases). There are 13 residues in the CDR3. The V end was cut by 4 bases, the J end by 1 base, with 6 bases between. From germline, CDR1 is SGHTA and CDR2 FQGNSA. For the CDR3, the DNA is TGTGCCAGCAGCTACGGGGGCACAGATACGCAGTATTTT. Translated, it gives CASSYGGTDTQYF.